This T cell receptor beta chain was captured by sequencing in a study of T cell changes during pregnancy in multiple sclerosis. Clones were read by immunoSEQ multiplex PCR, and TCRdb kept only the in-frame ones, dropping some. The data show about 20,000 clones, about nine tenths seen once. The length of the CDR3 is 15 residues. CDR1 and CDR2 (germline): SGHAT, FQNNGV. V shed 3 bases and J shed 3 bases, with 15 bases lying between them. The V gene is TRBV11-2, the J gene TRBJ2-7, with D maybe TRBD1 (7 bases). The TCR originated in a female donor in good health, enrolled as a control in a pregnancy study. Sequenced here: CD8+ T cells from peripheral blood mononuclear cells, sampled in the second trimester of pregnancy. The CDR3 DNA is TGTGCCAGCAGCTTTTATGGGGGGACAGTCTACGAGCAGTACTTC. Protein: CASSFYGGTVYEQYF.